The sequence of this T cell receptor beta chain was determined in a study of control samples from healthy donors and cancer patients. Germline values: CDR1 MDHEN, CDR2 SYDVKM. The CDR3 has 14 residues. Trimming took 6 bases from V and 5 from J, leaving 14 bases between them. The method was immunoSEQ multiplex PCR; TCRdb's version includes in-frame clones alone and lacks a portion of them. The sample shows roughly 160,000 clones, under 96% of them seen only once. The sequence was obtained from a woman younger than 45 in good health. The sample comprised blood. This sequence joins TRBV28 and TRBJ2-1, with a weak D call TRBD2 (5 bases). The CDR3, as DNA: TGTGCCAGCAGCCTAGCCGGCCAGCACAATGAGCAGTTCTTC. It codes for CASSLAGQHNEQFF.